One and the same sample provided the 16 T cell receptor beta chains below, sequenced in a study of OX40 agonist ivuxolimab in advanced cancers. Assay: immunoSEQ multiplex PCR; the TCRdb copy retains only in-frame clones and omits some. The table shows roughly 99,000 clones, with less than 95% occurring only once. Sequencing used CD4+ or CD8+ T cells sorted from blood, obtained in a trial of the OX40 agonist ivuxolimab. Receptors originate from an adult with an advanced solid tumor such as melanoma, head and neck, liver or kidney cancer.

The chain joins TRBV11-1 to TRBJ2-1; D might be TRBD2 (5 bases). Germline assignment: CDR1 SGHAT and CDR2 FQDESV (reference sequence). The V end lost 0 bases, the J end lost 5 bases, and 20 bases lay between the germline ends. This CDR3 is 18 amino acids long. CDR3 protein: CASSLARTLHGSNNEQFF. Here the CDR3 DNA reads TGTGCCAGCAGCTTAGCGCGGACTCTTCACGGTAGTAACAATGAGCAGTTCTTC.

The chain employs TRBV10-3 and TRBJ2-6, with TRBD2 matching over 10 bases. With V trimmed by 0 bases and J by 0 bases, 5 bases remained unmatched. CDR1 and CDR2 (germline): ENHRY, SYGVKD. CDR3 size: 19 residues. CDR3 DNA sequence: TGTGCCATCAGTGAGTCGAGGACTAGCGGACTCTCTGGGGCCAACGTCCTGACTTTC. It encodes CAISESRTSGLSGANVLTF.

The genes are TRBV7-9 and TRBJ1-6; D is undetermined. Germline V gives CDR1 SEHNR, CDR2 FQNEAQ (reference sequence). V was cut by 3 bases and J by 6 bases, with 12 bases left in between. CDR3 length: 15 residues. CDR3 in amino acids: CASSFSGSINSPLHF. The CDR3 DNA follows: TGTGCCAGCAGCTTTTCCGGCAGTATTAATTCACCCCTCCACTTT.

The chain couples TRBV5-1 to TRBJ2-1; weak D call: TRBD1 (6 bases). Germline values: CDR1 SGHRS, CDR2 YFSETQ. There are 15 residues in the CDR3. Trimming stripped 3 bases from V and 4 bases from J, with 14 bases between. This CDR3 is CASSSTDSQYNEQFF. The CDR3 DNA is TGCGCCAGCAGCTCAACGGACAGTCAGTACAATGAGCAGTTCTTC.

CDR3 region: CASSLGQNHYEQYF. CDR3 nucleotide sequence: TGTGCCAGCAGCTTAGGACAGAATCACTACGAGCAGTACTTC. The chain employs TRBV7-2 and TRBJ2-7, with D possibly matching TRBD1 (5 bases). CDR1 SGHTA and CDR2 FQGNSA come from the germline V gene. V lost 1 base and J 3 bases, leaving 10 bases between the germline ends. This CDR3 contains 14 residues.

The J gene is TRBJ2-7, the V gene TRBV2; TRBD2 aligns across 7 bases. V lost 9 bases, J lost 0 bases, and 14 bases stayed unmatched. The germline CDR1 and CDR2 sequences are SNHLY and FYNNEI. This CDR3 has 16 amino acids. CDR3 amino acids: CARLRSSGTTSYEQYF. In DNA, the CDR3 is TGTGCCAGACTTCGATCGAGCGGGACCACCTCCTACGAGCAGTACTTC.

V and J are TRBV7-9 and TRBJ2-3, with TRBD2 identical over 15 bases. The junction had 10 bases not matched to a gene; V was cut back by 5 bases and J by 4 bases. Germline loops: CDR1 SEHNR, CDR2 FQNEAQ (reference sequence). CDR3 length equals 18 residues. The CDR3 spells CASSRTSGRASYADTQYF. The CDR3 coding sequence is TGTGCCAGCAGCCGGACTAGCGGGAGGGCCTCTTATGCAGATACGCAGTATTTT.

The chain employs TRBV2 and TRBJ2-6, with 8 bases identical to TRBD1. Per germline, CDR1 SNHLY and CDR2 FYNNEI. V dropped 8 bases and J dropped 4; count of bases not matched to a gene: 10. This CDR3 has 16 residues. CDR3 protein: CASSLLGQAGANVLTF. CDR3 bases: TGTGCCAGCTCATTACTGGGACAGGCCGGGGCCAACGTCCTGACTTTC.

This clone was recorded once. For the CDR3, the DNA is TGTGCCAGCACCGGACAGGGGGGAGGAAGTGGCTACACCTTC. Translating gives CASTGQGGGSGYTF. The chain couples TRBV2 to TRBJ1-2; 10 nucleotides align to TRBD1. The CDR3 is 14 residues long. The J segment lost 7 bases and the V segment lost 7 bases, leaving 9 bases of the junction unmatched. Germline CDR1 reads SNHLY; CDR2 reads FYNNEI.

J is TRBJ2-1 and V is TRBV5-4, with TRBD2 identical over 12 bases. Germline CDR1 SGHNT, CDR2 YYREEE (reference sequence). The CDR3 has 16 residues. J gave up 4 bases and V 1 base, and 3 bases lay outside the gene matches. The CDR3 reads CASSLFLAGGYNEQFF. CDR3 in DNA: TGTGCCAGCAGCTTGTTCCTAGCGGGAGGGTACAATGAGCAGTTCTTC.

This clone has a handful of counts. The rearrangement uses TRBV28 and TRBJ2-1, with TRBD2 as a possible D gene (6 bases). From germline, CDR1 is MDHEN and CDR2 SYDVKM. The CDR3 totals 15 residues. V lost 10 bases and J 4 bases, leaving 20 bases between the germline ends. CDR3 amino acids: CATEANSGTYNEQFF. Here the CDR3 DNA reads TGTGCCACCGAGGCAAACTCCGGGACTTACAATGAGCAGTTCTTC.

V and J are TRBV5-1 and TRBJ1-1; TRBD1 matches at 9 bases. The length of the CDR3 is 14 residues. The J segment lost 6 bases and the V segment lost 4 bases, leaving 7 bases of the junction unmatched. Germline loops: CDR1 SGHRS, CDR2 YFSETQ. The CDR3 coding sequence is TGCGCCAGCAGCCTGGGGACAGGGAGGGCTGAAGCTTTCTTT. This gives the protein CASSLGTGRAEAFF.

The V and J genes are TRBV19 and TRBJ1-2, with unresolved D. CDR1 is LNHDA and CDR2 is SQIVND in the germline V gene (reference sequence). V was shortened by 3 bases and J by 4 bases, with 9 bases between the two germline ends. The CDR3 contains 13 residues. CDR3 nucleotides: TGTGCCAGTAGTATGCCACTCACCTATGGCTACACCTTC. Amino acid sequence: CASSMPLTYGYTF.

The V call is TRBV27, the J call TRBJ2-1; tentatively, D is TRBD2 (6 bases). The V end was cut by 5 bases, the J end by 0 bases, with 14 bases between. There are 16 residues in the CDR3. From germline, CDR1 is MNHEY and CDR2 SMNVEV (reference sequence). In DNA form, the CDR3 reads TGTGCCAGCAGTCCCCCTAGCGAGCTCTCCTACAATGAGCAGTTCTTC. It is translated as CASSPPSELSYNEQFF.

V usage is TRBV11-2 and J usage is TRBJ2-7, with no clear D. Germline CDR1 is SGHAT and CDR2 is FQNNGV. Trimming removed 2 bases at V and 4 bases at J, with 6 bases between. The CDR3 has 12 amino acids. The CDR3 loop is CASSLQVYEQYF. The CDR3 DNA sequence: TGTGCCAGCAGCTTACAGGTGTACGAGCAGTACTTC.

The rearrangement uses TRBV6-6 and TRBJ1-2; D is possibly TRBD1 (6 bases). Germline assignment: CDR1 MNHNY and CDR2 SVGAGI (reference sequence). The CDR3 is 16 residues long. With 6 bases removed from V and 7 bases from J, the gap between germline ends came to 24 bases. CDR3 loop: CASRDGNRVTQGGYTF. Here the CDR3 DNA reads TGTGCCAGCAGAGATGGTAACAGGGTAACACAAGGTGGCTACACCTTC.